A single sample is the source of the 17 T cell receptor beta chains below, sequenced in a study of regulatory T cells. Study findings and constraints: CD3G-deficient patients' regulatory T cells showed reduced Shannon diversity versus autologous conventional CD4+ and control regulatory cells.

Amplification used 52 TRBV primers and 13 TRBJ primers. The table came from immunoSEQ multiplex PCR; TCRdb's copy has only in-frame clones and leaves some out. The profile covers more than 950 clones, with roughly 89% appearing a single time and over 5% taken by the ten largest. Antigens for these TCRs are unknown. The source material was CD4+ Tregs sorted from blood. These TCRs come from a person in their thirties with CD3G deficiency.

The chain joins TRBV7-9 to TRBJ2-3, with D hard to call. In germline, CDR1 is SEHNR, CDR2 FQNEAQ (reference sequence). The CDR3 has 13 amino acids. The V and J ends lost 6 bases and 1 base respectively, with 8 bases between them. CDR3 DNA sequence: TGTGCCAGCAGTCAGGACCGCACAGATACGCAGTATTTT. Its translation is CASSQDRTDTQYF. Complete variable domain (other parts from reference TRBV7-9 and TRBJ2-3): DTGVSQNPRHKITKRGQNVTFRCDPISEHNRLYWYRQTLGQGPEFLTYFQNEAQLEKSRLLSDRFSAERPKGSFSTLEIQRTEQGDSAMYLCASSQDRTDTQYFGPGTRLTVL.

This chain links TRBV28 with TRBJ1-2; tentatively, D is TRBD1 (5 bases). Germline V gives CDR1 MDHEN, CDR2 SYDVKM. This CDR3 is built from 18 residues. Trimming took 7 bases from V and 1 from J, leaving 25 bases between them. In DNA, the CDR3 is TGTGCCAGCACCCGGGCACGGAAAGGGACGATATTTAACTATGGCTACACCTTC. Its protein product is CASTRARKGTIFNYGYTF.

The V and J genes are TRBV30 and TRBJ2-1; D call uncertain. Trimming cost V 2 bases and J 9 bases, with 8 bases left between them. Germline V lookup: CDR1 GTSNPN, CDR2 SVGIG (reference sequence). The CDR3 loop spans 11 amino acids. The CDR3 loop reads CAWSLRGEQFF. The CDR3 nucleotides are TGTGCCTGGAGTCTTCGTGGTGAGCAGTTCTTC.

The V gene is TRBV7-3, the J gene TRBJ1-1, with TRBD1 identical over 9 bases. Unmatched junction bases numbered 13, after V lost 5 bases and J lost 9 bases. CDR1 is SGHTA, CDR2 FQGTGA, per germline. CDR3 length: 15 amino acids. The CDR3 reads CASSNALQGARKAFF. CDR3 coding DNA: TGTGCCAGCAGCAACGCACTACAGGGGGCGCGGAAAGCTTTCTTT.

This clone was detected once. The V and J genes are TRBV10-2 and TRBJ2-7; 9 bases align to TRBD1. The V gene's germline CDR1 is WSHSY and CDR2 SAAADI. J lost 5 bases, V lost 5 bases, and 4 bases had no gene match. There are 13 residues in the CDR3. CDR3 residues: CASSRGQGHEQYF. CDR3 in DNA: TGCGCCAGCAGTAGGGGACAGGGCCACGAGCAGTACTTC.

CDR3 residues: CASSSSGGNEQYF. Here the CDR3 DNA reads TGTGCCAGCAGCTCCTCAGGGGGCAACGAGCAGTACTTC. V gene TRBV7-9 combines with J gene TRBJ2-7, with TRBD1 matching 8 bases. The length of the CDR3 is 13 residues. The J segment lost 5 bases and the V segment lost 4 bases, leaving 4 bases of the junction unmatched. CDR1 SEHNR and CDR2 FQNEAQ come from the germline V gene (reference sequence). Supplemented by reference TRBV7-9 and TRBJ2-7, the full variable domain reads DTGVSQNPRHKITKRGQNVTFRCDPISEHNRLYWYRQTLGQGPEFLTYFQNEAQLEKSRLLSDRFSAERPKGSFSTLEIQRTEQGDSAMYLCASSSSGGNEQYFGPGTRLTVT.

The rearrangement joins TRBV6-1 to TRBJ1-1; D is perhaps TRBD1 (6 bases). Germline V gene data show CDR1 as MNHNS and CDR2 as SASEGT. Trimming took off 1 base at V and 1 base at J, with 7 bases between the two ends. The CDR3 totals 14 residues. The CDR3 coding sequence is TGTGCCAGCAGTGAAGGGACAGCGAACACTGAAGCTTTCTTT. Amino acids: CASSEGTANTEAFF.

This clone was seen only once. The chain uses TRBV11-2 and TRBJ2-2; D is uncertain. This CDR3 contains 13 residues. The ends were cut back, 5 bases at V and 6 bases at J, with 10 bases in the middle. Per germline, CDR1 SGHAT and CDR2 FQNNGV. CDR3 in DNA: TGTGCCAGCAGCAAAGGCCGGGCCGGGGAGCTGTTTTTT. Its protein is CASSKGRAGELFF. The variable domain in full, with the rest retrieved from reference TRBV11-2 and TRBJ2-2, is EAGVAQSPRYKIIEKRQSVAFWCNPISGHATLYWYQQILGQGPKLLIQFQNNGVVDDSQLPKDRFSAERLKGVDSTLKIQPAKLEDSAVYLCASSKGRAGELFFGEGSRLTVL.

V gene TRBV28 combines with J gene TRBJ1-4; possibly TRBD1 for D (6 bases). V was cut by 6 bases and J by 7 bases, with 9 bases left in between. The CDR3 length is 12 residues. Germline-derived CDR1 and CDR2 are MDHEN and SYDVKM. As DNA, the CDR3 is TGTGCCAGCAGACAGGGAGGTGAAAAACTGTTTTTT. Translated, it gives CASRQGGEKLFF.

The genes are TRBV27 and TRBJ2-1; 7 bases map to TRBD1. The ends lost 2 bases at V and 4 bases at J; junction bases unmatched: 5. Per germline, CDR1 MNHEY and CDR2 SMNVEV (reference sequence). The CDR3 has 15 amino acids. CDR3 protein: CASSLVGQPYNEQFF. The CDR3 coding sequence is TGTGCCAGCAGTTTAGTGGGACAGCCATACAATGAGCAGTTCTTC.

The CDR3 region is CASSSPGHPANTEAFF. The CDR3 nucleotides are TGTGCCAGCAGCTCCCCGGGACACCCGGCGAACACTGAAGCTTTCTTT. The V gene is TRBV28, the J gene TRBJ1-1, with D possibly matching TRBD1 (6 bases). The CDR3 is 16 amino acids. Deletions cut 6 bases from V and 1 base from J, with 18 bases between. Germline loops: CDR1 MDHEN, CDR2 SYDVKM.

This sequence joins TRBV18 and TRBJ2-7; TRBD1 agrees at 8 bases. V shed 6 bases, J shed 0 bases, and the junction held 7 bases outside the gene matches. This CDR3 has 15 residues. Germline values: CDR1 KGHSH, CDR2 LQKENI. CDR3 region: CASSVGQGGSYEQYF. The CDR3, as DNA: TGTGCCAGCTCGGTTGGACAGGGTGGCTCCTACGAGCAGTACTTC.

This clone has just one count. V usage is TRBV19 and J usage is TRBJ1-1; 10 positions agree with TRBD1. V lost 6 bases and J lost 5; bases outside the gene matches: 9. CDR3 length: 15 amino acids. Germline CDR1 is LNHDA and CDR2 is SQIVND (reference sequence). The DNA of the CDR3 is TGTGCCAGTAGCCCCCGACAGGGGGCAGCGACTGAAGCTTTCTTT. Translated, it gives CASSPRQGAATEAFF.

This chain uses TRBV7-2 with TRBJ1-6, with 10 bases matching TRBD1. Trimming took 4 bases from V and 1 from J; bases not matched to a gene: 4. CDR1 SGHTA and CDR2 FQGNSA come from the germline V gene. The CDR3 is 17 amino acids. In nucleotides, the CDR3 is TGTGCCAGCAGCTCCCCGGGACAGGGGTCCTATAATTCACCCCTCCACTTT. Translated, it gives CASSSPGQGSYNSPLHF.

The chain has TRBV5-1 and TRBJ2-6; a weak D match, TRBD1 (6 bases). Looked up from germline, CDR1 is SGHRS and CDR2 is YFSETQ. The CDR3 length is 15 residues. V lost 4 bases, J lost 3 bases, and 11 bases lay in between. This CDR3 reads CASSPGHVGANVLTF. The DNA for the CDR3 is TGCGCCAGCAGCCCGGGACATGTTGGGGCCAACGTCCTGACTTTC.

The chain couples TRBV19 to TRBJ2-1; 10 bases line up with TRBD1. This CDR3 is built from 15 residues. The germline CDR1 and CDR2 sequences are LNHDA and SQIVND (reference sequence). Trimming took 4 bases from V and 6 from J; bases not matched to a gene: 6. The CDR3: CASSTSGTGANEQFF. CDR3 in DNA: TGTGCCAGTAGTACATCCGGGACAGGGGCCAATGAGCAGTTCTTC.

This clone was counted once. V is TRBV19 and J is TRBJ2-2, with 7 bases aligning to TRBD2. This CDR3 spans 17 amino acids. CDR1 is LNHDA, CDR2 SQIVND, per germline (reference sequence). The junction had 13 bases not matched to a gene; V was cut back by 5 bases and J by 4 bases. CDR3 amino acids: CASSSRTRRSGTGELFF. The CDR3 DNA reads as TGTGCCAGTAGTTCGAGGACTAGACGGTCGGGCACCGGGGAGCTGTTTTTT.